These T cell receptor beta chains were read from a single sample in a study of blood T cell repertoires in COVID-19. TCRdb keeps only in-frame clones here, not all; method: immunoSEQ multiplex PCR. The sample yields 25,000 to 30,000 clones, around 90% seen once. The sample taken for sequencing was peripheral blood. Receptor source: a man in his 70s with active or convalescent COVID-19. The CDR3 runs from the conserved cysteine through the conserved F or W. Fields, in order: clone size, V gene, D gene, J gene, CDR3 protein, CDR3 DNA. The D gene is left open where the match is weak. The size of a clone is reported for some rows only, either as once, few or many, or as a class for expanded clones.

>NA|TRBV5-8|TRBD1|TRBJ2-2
CASRRGTGMLTGELFF
TGTGCCAGCCGAAGGGGGACAGGGATGCTCACCGGGGAGCTGTTTTTT
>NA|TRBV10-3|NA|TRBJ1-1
CAIQGQGLNTEAFF
TGTGCCATCCAGGGGCAGGGCCTGAACACTGAAGCTTTCTTT
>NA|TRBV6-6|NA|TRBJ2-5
CASRISGQETQYF
TGTGCCAGCAGAATTAGCGGACAAGAGACCCAGTACTTC
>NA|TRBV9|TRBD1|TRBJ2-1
CASTTGTEHNEQFF
TGTGCCAGCACGACCGGGACAGAACACAATGAGCAGTTCTTC
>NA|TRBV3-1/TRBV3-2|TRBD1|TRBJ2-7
CASSQEGTGSYEQYF
TGTGCCAGCAGCCAAGAGGGGACAGGCTCCTACGAGCAGTACTTC
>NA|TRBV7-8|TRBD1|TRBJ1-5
CASSLGTGLGQPQHF
TGTGCCAGCAGCTTAGGGACAGGACTCGGTCAGCCCCAGCATTTT
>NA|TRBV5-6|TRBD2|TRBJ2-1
CASSLVTSGENEQFF
TGTGCCAGCAGCTTGGTAACTAGCGGGGAGAATGAGCAGTTCTTC
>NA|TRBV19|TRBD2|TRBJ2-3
CASTGGFGGGRYTQYF
TGTGCCAGTACCGGGGGGTTCGGGGGAGGCCGGTATACGCAGTATTTT
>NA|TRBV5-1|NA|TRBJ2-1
CASRPGMNNEQFF
TGCGCCAGCAGACCGGGAATGAACAATGAGCAGTTCTTC
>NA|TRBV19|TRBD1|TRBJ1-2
CASRDRGQSYGYTF
TGTGCCAGTAGAGACAGGGGGCAATCCTATGGCTACACCTTC
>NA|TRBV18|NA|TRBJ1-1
CASSPEFANTEAFF
TGTGCCAGCTCACCCGAGTTTGCGAACACTGAAGCTTTCTTT
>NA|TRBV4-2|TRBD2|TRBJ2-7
CASSQVQESLAGSYEQYF
TGTGCCAGCAGCCAAGTTCAGGAGTCGCTAGCGGGCTCCTACGAGCAGTACTTC
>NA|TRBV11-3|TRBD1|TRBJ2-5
CASTRGPGETQYF
TGTGCCAGCACAAGGGGGCCAGGCGAGACCCAGTACTTC
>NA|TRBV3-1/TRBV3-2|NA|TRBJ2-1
CASSPTGSPHHNEQFF
TGTGCCAGCAGCCCCACCGGGTCCCCCCACCACAATGAGCAGTTCTTC
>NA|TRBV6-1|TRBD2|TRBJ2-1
CASSEGDGRSGRVNEQFF
TGTGCCAGCAGTGAAGGGGATGGGAGGAGCGGGAGAGTCAATGAGCAGTTCTTC
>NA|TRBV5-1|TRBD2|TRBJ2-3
CASSSRDYTDTQYF
TGCGCCAGCAGCTCCCGGGACTACACAGATACGCAGTATTTT
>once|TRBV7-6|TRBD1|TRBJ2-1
CASSPGTENNEQFF
TGTGCCAGCAGCCCCGGGACAGAGAACAATGAGCAGTTCTTC
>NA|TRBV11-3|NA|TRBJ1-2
CAGRAGPLGGYTF
TGTGCCGGCCGGGCAGGGCCGTTAGGAGGCTACACCTTC
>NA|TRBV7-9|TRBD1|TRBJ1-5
CASSSDREYSNQPQHF
TGTGCCAGCAGCTCGGACAGGGAGTATAGCAATCAGCCCCAGCATTTT
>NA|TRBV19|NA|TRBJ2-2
CASSTAANTGELFF
TGTGCCAGTAGTACAGCGGCCAACACCGGGGAGCTGTTTTTT
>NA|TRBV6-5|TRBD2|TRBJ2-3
CASRLTSGGHHTQYF
TGTGCCAGCAGACTTACTAGCGGGGGGCATCATACGCAGTATTTT
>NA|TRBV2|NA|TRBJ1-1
CASSRQVQNTEAFF
TGTGCCAGCAGCAGACAAGTCCAGAACACTGAAGCTTTCTTT
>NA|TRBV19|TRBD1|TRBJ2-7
CASSLQGLEQYF
TGTGCCAGTAGCTTACAGGGGCTCGAGCAGTACTTC
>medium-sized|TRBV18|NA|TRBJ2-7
CASSPAGTAPYEQYF
TGTGCCAGCTCACCGGCCGGTACAGCCCCCTACGAGCAGTACTTC
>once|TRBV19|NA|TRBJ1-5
CASSIDRRGQPQHF
TGTGCCAGTAGTATAGATCGAAGGGGACAGCCCCAGCATTTT
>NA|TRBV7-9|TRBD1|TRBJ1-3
CASSTTGGSGNTIYF
TGTGCCAGCAGCACAACAGGGGGCTCTGGAAACACCATATATTTT
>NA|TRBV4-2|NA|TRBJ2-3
CASSQEAVGGYTDTQYF
TGTGCCAGCAGCCAAGAGGCGGTAGGGGGATACACAGATACGCAGTATTTT
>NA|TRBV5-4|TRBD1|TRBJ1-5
CASSVGPGTDGLSQHF
TGTGCCAGCAGCGTAGGTCCCGGGACAGATGGTCTGTCCCAGCATTTT
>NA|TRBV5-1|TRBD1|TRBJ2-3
CASSLGQGSTDTQYF
TGCGCCAGCAGCCTGGGACAGGGAAGCACAGATACGCAGTATTTT
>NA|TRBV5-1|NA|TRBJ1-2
CASSYGLSPTGNYGYTF
TGCGCCAGCAGTTACGGACTTTCACCCACTGGGAACTATGGCTACACCTTC
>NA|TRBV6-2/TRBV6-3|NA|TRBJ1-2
CASSYSGTSYGYTF
TGTGCCAGCAGTTACTCAGGGACTTCCTATGGCTACACCTTC
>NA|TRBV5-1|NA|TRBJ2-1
CASSLGGGGDEQFF
TGCGCCAGCAGCTTGGGGGGAGGAGGGGATGAGCAGTTCTTC
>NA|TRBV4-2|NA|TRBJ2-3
CASSQVTSYPITDTQYF
TGTGCCAGCAGCCAAGTTACCTCCTACCCGATCACAGATACGCAGTATTTT
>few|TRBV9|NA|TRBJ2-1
CASNPSGGPNEQFF
TGTGCCAGCAACCCCTCCGGGGGGCCCAATGAGCAGTTCTTC
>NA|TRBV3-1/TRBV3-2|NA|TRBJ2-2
CASSPEGVTGELFF
TGTGCCAGCAGCCCCGAGGGTGTCACCGGGGAGCTGTTTTTT
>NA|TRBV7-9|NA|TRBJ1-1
CASSLQGPEAFF
TGTGCCAGCAGCTTGCAGGGTCCTGAAGCTTTCTTT
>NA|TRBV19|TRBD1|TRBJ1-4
CASRMGQPRRPNEKLFF
TGTGCCAGTAGGATGGGACAGCCACGAAGACCCAATGAAAAACTGTTTTTT
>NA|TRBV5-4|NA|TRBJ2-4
CASSLGGTGNIQYF
TGTGCCAGCAGCTTGGGCGGGACGGGGAACATTCAGTACTTC
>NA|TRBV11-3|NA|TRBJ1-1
CASSTHRDTEAFF
TGTGCCAGCAGCACCCACAGGGACACTGAAGCTTTCTTT
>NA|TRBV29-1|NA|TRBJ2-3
CSVEGSGSTDTQYF
TGCAGCGTTGAAGGGAGCGGGAGCACAGATACGCAGTATTTT
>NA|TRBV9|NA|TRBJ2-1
CASSPRASVGNEQFF
TGTGCCAGCAGCCCCCGGGCTAGCGTTGGGAATGAGCAGTTCTTC
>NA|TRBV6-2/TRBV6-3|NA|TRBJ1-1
CASSFRGLLNTEAFF
TGTGCCAGCAGCTTCCGGGGACTGCTGAACACTGAAGCTTTCTTT
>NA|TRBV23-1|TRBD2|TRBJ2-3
CASSQTQRTSGRSDTQYF
TGCGCCAGCAGTCAAACCCAAAGGACTAGCGGGAGATCAGATACGCAGTATTTT
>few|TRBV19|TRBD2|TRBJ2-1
CASSGLAGSSPYNEQFF
TGTGCCAGTAGCGGGCTAGCGGGAAGTAGTCCCTACAATGAGCAGTTCTTC
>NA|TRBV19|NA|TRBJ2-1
CASSRLGQSSYNEQFF
TGTGCCAGTAGTAGACTAGGCCAGAGCTCCTACAATGAGCAGTTCTTC
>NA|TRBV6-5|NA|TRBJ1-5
CATGQLDQPQHF
TGTGCCACCGGACAGTTGGACCAGCCCCAGCATTTT
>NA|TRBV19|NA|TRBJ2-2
CASRFRGGENTGELFF
TGTGCCAGCCGGTTCAGGGGCGGAGAGAACACCGGGGAGCTGTTTTTT
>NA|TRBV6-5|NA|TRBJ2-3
CASSYGSGTSTDTQYF
TGTGCCAGCAGTTACGGCTCCGGGACTAGCACAGATACGCAGTATTTT
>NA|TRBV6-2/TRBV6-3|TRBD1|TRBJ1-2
CASSYQDRDGYGYTF
TGTGCCAGCAGTTACCAGGACAGGGATGGCTATGGCTACACCTTC
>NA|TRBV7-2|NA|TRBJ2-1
CASSSDSSSYNEQFF
TGTGCCAGCAGCTCCGACTCAAGCTCCTACAATGAGCAGTTCTTC
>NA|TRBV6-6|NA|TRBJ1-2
CATRENYGYTF
TGTGCCACCCGGGAGAACTATGGCTACACCTTC
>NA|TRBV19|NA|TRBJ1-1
CASSILIGSKTEAFF
TGTGCCAGTAGTATCCTGATAGGTAGCAAAACTGAAGCTTTCTTT
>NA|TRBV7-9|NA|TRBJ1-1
CASSLVSGGPTEAFF
TGTGCCAGCAGCTTAGTTTCCGGGGGGCCCACTGAAGCTTTCTTT
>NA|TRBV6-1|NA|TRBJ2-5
CASSDGLVGTQYF
TGTGCCAGCAGTGACGGACTCGTAGGTACCCAGTACTTC
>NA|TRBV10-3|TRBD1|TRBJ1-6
CAISEGTGGYSSPLHF
TGTGCCATCAGTGAAGGGACAGGGGGTTATAGTTCACCCCTCCACTTT
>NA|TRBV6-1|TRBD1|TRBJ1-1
CASSERTGDTEAFF
TGTGCCAGCAGTGAACGGACAGGAGACACTGAAGCTTTCTTT
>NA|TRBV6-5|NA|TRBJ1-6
CASSYWGGTTNSPLHF
TGTGCCAGCAGTTACTGGGGAGGGACCACCAATTCACCCCTCCACTTT
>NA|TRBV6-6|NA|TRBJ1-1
CASRTQGSTEAFF
TGTGCCAGCAGGACACAGGGTAGCACTGAAGCTTTCTTT
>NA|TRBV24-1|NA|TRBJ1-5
CATSDQGLQPQHF
TGTGCCACCAGTGATCAGGGCTTGCAGCCCCAGCATTTT
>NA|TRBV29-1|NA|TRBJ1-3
CSVVALSGNTIYF
TGCAGCGTTGTAGCGCTCTCTGGAAACACCATATATTTT